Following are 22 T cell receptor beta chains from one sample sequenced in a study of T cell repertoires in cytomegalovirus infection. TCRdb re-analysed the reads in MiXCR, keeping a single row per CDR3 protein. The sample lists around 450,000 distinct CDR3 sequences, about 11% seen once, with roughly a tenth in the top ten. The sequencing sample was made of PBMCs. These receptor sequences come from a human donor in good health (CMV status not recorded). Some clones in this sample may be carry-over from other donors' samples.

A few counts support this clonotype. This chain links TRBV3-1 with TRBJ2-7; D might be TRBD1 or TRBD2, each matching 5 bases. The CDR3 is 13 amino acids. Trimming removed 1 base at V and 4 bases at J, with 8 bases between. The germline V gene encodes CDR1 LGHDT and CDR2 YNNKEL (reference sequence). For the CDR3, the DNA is TGTGCCAGCAGCCAAGTGGGGGTTTACGAGCAGTACTTC. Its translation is CASSQVGVYEQYF.

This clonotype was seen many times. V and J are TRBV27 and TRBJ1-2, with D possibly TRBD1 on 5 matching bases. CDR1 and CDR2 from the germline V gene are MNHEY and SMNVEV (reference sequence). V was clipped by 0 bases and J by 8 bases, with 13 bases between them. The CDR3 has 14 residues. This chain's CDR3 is CASSLSLGASGYTF. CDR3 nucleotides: TGTGCCAGCAGTTTATCGTTAGGGGCCAGCGGCTACACCTTC.

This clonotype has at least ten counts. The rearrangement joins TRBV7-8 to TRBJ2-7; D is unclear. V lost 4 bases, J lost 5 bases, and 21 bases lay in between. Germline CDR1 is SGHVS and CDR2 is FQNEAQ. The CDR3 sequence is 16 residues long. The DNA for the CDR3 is TGTGCCAGCAGCTCCCAAGACGGTGGGTACCTCGACGAGCAGTACTTC. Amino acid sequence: CASSSQDGGYLDEQYF.

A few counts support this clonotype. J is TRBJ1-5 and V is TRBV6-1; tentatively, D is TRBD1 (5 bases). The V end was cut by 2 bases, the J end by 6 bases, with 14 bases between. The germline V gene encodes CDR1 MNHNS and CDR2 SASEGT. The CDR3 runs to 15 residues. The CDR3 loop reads CASSETRGGGQPQHF. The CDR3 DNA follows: TGTGCCAGCAGTGAAACAAGGGGTGGAGGTCAGCCCCAGCATTTT.

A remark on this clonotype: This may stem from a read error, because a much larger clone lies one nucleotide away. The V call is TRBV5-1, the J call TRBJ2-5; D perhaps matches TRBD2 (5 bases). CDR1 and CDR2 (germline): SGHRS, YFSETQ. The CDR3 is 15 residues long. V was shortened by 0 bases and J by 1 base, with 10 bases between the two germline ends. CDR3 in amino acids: CASSLAGSGQETQYF. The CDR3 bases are TGCGCCAGCAGCTTGGCGGGGTCGGGCCAAGAGACCCAGTACTTC.

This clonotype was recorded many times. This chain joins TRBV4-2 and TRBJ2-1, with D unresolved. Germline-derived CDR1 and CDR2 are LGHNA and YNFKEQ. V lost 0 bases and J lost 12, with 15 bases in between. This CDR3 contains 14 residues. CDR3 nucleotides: TGTGCCAGCAGCCAAGATAGTAGGAGAGAAGCGCAGTTCTTC. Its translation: CASSQDSRREAQFF.

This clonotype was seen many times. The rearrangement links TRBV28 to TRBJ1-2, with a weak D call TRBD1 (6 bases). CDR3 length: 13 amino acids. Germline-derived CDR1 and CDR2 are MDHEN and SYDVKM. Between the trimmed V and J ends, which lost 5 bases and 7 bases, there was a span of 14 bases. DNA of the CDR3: TGTGCCAGCAGTCTCTCAGGGGAAGGTGGCTACACCTTC. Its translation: CASSLSGEGGYTF.

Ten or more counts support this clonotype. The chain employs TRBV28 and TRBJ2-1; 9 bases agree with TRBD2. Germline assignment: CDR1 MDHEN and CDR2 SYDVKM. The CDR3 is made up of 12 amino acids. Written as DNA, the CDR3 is TGTATGGTAGCGGGAGCCAACAATGAGCAGTTCTTC. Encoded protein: CMVAGANNEQFF.

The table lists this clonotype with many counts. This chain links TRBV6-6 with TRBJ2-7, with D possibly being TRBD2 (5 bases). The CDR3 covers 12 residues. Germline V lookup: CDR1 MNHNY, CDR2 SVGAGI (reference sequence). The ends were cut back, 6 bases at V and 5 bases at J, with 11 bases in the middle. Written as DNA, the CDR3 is TGTGCCAGCAGCAGTACTAGGGACGAGCAGTACTTC. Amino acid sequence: CASSSTRDEQYF.

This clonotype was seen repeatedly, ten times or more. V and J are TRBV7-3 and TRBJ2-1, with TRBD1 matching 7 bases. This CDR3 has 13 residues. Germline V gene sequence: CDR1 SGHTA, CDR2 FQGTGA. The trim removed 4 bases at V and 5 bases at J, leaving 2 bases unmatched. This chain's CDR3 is CASSSGTDNEQFF. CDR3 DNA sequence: TGTGCCAGCAGCTCCGGGACAGACAATGAGCAGTTCTTC.

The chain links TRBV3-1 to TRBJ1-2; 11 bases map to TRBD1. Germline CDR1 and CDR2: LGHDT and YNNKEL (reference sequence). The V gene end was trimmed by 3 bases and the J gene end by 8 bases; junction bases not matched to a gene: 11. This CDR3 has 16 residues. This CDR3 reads CASSHGTGGTGGGYTF. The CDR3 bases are TGTGCCAGCAGCCACGGGACAGGGGGAACTGGGGGCGGCTACACCTTC.

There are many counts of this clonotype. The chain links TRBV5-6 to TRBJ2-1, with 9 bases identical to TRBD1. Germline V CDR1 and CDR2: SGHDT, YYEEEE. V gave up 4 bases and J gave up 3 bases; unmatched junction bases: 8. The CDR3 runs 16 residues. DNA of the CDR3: TGTGCCAGCAGCGCCCCGGGACAGGGATTCTACAATGAGCAGTTCTTC. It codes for CASSAPGQGFYNEQFF.

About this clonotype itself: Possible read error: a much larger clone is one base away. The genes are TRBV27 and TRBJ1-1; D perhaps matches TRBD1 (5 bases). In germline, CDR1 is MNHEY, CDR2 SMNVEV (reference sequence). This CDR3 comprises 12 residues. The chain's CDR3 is CTSGGTNTEAFF. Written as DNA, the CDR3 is TGTACCAGTGGGGGGACGAACACTGAAGCTTTCTTT.

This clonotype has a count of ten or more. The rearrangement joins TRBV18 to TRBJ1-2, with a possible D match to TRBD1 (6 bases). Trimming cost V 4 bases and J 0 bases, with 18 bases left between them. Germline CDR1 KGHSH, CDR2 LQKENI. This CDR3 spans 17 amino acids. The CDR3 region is CASSLKGGGQTNYGYTF. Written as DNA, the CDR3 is TGTGCCAGCTCACTTAAGGGCGGAGGACAGACTAACTATGGCTACACCTTC.

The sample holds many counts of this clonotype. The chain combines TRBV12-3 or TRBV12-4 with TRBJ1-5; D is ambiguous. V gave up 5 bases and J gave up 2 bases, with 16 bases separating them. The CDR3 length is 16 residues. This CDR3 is CASSPTVTGGNQPQHF. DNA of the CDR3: TGTGCCAGCAGTCCTACAGTAACTGGGGGCAATCAGCCCCAGCATTTT.

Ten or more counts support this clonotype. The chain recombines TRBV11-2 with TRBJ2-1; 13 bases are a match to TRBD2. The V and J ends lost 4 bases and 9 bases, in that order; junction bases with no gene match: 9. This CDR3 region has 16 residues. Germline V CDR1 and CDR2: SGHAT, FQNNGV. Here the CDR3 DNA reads TGTGCCAGCAGCTCGAGTCCCGGGACTAGCGGGGCTGAGCAGTTCTTC. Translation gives CASSSSPGTSGAEQFF.

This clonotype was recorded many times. The CDR3 loop is CASSIRQRAGGYTF. The CDR3 DNA follows: TGTGCCAGTAGTATCAGACAACGTGCAGGAGGCTACACCTTC. The gene calls are TRBV19 and TRBJ1-2; D remains ambiguous. CDR1 is LNHDA and CDR2 is SQIVND in the germline V gene (reference sequence). The CDR3 runs to 14 residues. V was cut by 3 bases and J by 8 bases, with 16 bases left in between. Full variable domain (missing parts from reference TRBV19 and TRBJ1-2): DGGITQSPKYLFRKEGQNVTLSCEQNLNHDAMYWYRQDPGQGLRLIYYSQIVNDFQKGDIAEGYSVSREKKESFPLTVTSAQKNPTAFYLCASSIRQRAGGYTFGSGTRLTVV.

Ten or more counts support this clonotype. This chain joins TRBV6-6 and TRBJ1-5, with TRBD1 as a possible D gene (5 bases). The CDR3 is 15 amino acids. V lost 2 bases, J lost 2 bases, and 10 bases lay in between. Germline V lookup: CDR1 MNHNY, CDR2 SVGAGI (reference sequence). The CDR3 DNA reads TGTGCCAGCAGTTACCCGAGGGGTGGCAATCAGCCCCAGCATTTT. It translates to CASSYPRGGNQPQHF.

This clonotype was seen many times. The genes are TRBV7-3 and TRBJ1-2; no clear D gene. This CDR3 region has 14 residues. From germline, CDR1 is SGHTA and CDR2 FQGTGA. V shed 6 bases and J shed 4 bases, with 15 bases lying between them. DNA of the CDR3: TGTGCCAGCAGTCTAGTTGTCGCCCTCTATGGCTACACCTTC. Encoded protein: CASSLVVALYGYTF.

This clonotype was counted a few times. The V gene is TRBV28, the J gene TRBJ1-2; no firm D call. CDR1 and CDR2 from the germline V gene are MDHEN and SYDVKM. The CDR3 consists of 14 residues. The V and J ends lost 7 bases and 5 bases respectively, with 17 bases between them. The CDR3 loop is CASTPQRVNYGYTF. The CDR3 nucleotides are TGTGCCAGCACCCCGCAGAGGGTGAATTATGGCTACACCTTC.

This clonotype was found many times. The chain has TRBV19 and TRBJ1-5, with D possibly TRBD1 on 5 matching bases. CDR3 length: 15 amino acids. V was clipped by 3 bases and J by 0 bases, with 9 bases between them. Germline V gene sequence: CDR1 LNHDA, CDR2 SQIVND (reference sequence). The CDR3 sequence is CASSIPTVSNQPQHF. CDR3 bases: TGTGCCAGTAGTATCCCGACAGTTAGCAATCAGCCCCAGCATTTT.

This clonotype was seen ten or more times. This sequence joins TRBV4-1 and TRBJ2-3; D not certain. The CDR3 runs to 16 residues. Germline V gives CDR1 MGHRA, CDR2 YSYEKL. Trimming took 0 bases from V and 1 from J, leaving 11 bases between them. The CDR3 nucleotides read TGCGCCAGCAGCCAAGAAACGGCCAAAGGCACAGATACGCAGTATTTT. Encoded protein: CASSQETAKGTDTQYF.